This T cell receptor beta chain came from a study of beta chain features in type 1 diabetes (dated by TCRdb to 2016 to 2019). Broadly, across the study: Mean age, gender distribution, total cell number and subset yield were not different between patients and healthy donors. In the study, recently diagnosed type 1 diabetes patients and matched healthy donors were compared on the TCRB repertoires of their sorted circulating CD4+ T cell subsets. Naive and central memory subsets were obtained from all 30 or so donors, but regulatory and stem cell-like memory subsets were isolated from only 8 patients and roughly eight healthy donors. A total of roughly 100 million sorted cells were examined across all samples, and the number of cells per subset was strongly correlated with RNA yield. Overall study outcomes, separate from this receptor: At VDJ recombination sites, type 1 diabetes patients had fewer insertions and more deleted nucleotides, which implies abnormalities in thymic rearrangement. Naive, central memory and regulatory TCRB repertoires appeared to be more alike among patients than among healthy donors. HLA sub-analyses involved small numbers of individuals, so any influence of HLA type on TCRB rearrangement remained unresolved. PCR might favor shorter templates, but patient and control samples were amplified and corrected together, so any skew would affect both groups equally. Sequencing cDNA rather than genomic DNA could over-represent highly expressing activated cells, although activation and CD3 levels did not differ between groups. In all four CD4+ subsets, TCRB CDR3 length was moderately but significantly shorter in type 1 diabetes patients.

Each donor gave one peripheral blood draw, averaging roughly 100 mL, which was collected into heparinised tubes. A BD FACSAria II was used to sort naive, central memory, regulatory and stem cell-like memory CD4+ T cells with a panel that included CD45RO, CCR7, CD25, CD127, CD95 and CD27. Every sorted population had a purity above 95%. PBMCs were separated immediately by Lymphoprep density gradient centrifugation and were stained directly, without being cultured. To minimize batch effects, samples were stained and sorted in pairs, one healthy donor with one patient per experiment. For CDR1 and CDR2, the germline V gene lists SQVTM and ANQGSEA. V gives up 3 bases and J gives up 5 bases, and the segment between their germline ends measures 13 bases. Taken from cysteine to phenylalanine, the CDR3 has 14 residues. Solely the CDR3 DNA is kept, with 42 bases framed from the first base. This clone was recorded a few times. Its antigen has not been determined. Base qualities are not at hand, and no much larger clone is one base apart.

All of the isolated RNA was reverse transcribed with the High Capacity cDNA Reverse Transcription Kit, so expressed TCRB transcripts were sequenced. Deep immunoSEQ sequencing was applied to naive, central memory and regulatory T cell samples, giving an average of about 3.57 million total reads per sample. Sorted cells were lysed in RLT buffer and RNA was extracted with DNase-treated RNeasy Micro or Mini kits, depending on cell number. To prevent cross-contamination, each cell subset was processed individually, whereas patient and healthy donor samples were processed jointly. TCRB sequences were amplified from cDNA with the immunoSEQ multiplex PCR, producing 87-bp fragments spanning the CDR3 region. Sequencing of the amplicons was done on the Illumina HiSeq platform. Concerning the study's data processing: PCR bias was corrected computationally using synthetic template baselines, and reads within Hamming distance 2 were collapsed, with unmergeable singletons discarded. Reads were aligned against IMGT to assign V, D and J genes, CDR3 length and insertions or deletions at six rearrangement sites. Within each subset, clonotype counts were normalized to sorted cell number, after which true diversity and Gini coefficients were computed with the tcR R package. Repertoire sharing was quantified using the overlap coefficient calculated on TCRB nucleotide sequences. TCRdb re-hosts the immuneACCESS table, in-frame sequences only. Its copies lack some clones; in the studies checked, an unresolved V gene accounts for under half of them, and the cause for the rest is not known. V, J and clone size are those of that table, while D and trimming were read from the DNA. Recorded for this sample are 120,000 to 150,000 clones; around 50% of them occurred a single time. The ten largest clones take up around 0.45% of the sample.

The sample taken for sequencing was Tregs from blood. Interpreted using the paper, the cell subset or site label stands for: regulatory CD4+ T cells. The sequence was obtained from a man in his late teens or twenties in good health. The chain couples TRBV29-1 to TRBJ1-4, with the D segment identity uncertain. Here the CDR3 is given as CSVEKFRTNEKLFF. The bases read TGCAGCGTTGAGAAATTCAGAACAAATGAAAAACTGTTTTTT.